The rows below give T cell receptor beta chains drawn from one sample of a study of cytomegalovirus exposure and HLA in healthy donors. Data came from immunoSEQ multiplex PCR; TCRdb stores just in-frame clones and leaves some out. The data show about 260,000 clones, with around 66% seen just once and 2% to 2.5% held by the top ten. The material sequenced was PBMCs. These receptors all stem from a female donor in good health and CMV-seronegative. The CDR3 runs from the conserved cysteine through the conserved F or W. The order of the fields is D gene, clone size, J gene, V gene, CDR3 DNA, CDR3 protein. D genes are given only for firm matches. Rows give clone size only sometimes, using once, few, many, or a class for an expanded clone.

>TRBD1|-|TRBJ1-2|TRBV4-2
TGTGCCAGCAGCCAAGATTTAACAGGGGTTAGCGGCTACACCTTC
CASSQDLTGVSGYTF
>-|-|TRBJ2-3|TRBV7-2
TGTGCCAGCAGCTTATACCCCACAGTTGGAGATACGCAGTATTTT
CASSLYPTVGDTQYF
>-|-|TRBJ1-5|TRBV27
TGTGCCAGCAGTCGCTCAGGGGCAGACTATCAGCCCCAGCATTTT
CASSRSGADYQPQHF
>-|-|TRBJ2-4|TRBV7-9
TGTGCCAGCAGCTTAGAGGGGATAGCCAAAAACATTCAGTACTTC
CASSLEGIAKNIQYF
>TRBD1|-|TRBJ2-5|TRBV7-2
TGTGCCAGCAGCCCATCAGGGGGCGTGGGGGGAGAGACCCAGTACTTC
CASSPSGGVGGETQYF
>TRBD2|-|TRBJ2-1|TRBV5-4
TGTGCCAGCAGCCGCGGACTAGCGGGAGGTCGAAATGAGCAGTTCTTC
CASSRGLAGGRNEQFF
>-|-|TRBJ2-7|TRBV4-1
TGCGCCAGCAGCCAAGGAGCGGGTGGTGGGGCCTACGAGCAGTACTTC
CASSQGAGGGAYEQYF
>-|-|TRBJ2-1|TRBV11-3
TGTGCCAGCAGCTCCGGGACCTACAATGAGCAGTTCTTC
CASSSGTYNEQFF
>-|-|TRBJ2-1|TRBV15
TGTGCCACCAGCAGAGATGGTGTCCGGACAGATGAGCAGTTCTTC
CATSRDGVRTDEQFF
>-|few|TRBJ1-3|TRBV14
TGTGCCAGCAGCCAAGTGGTCAGCTCTGGAAACACCATATATTTT
CASSQVVSSGNTIYF
>TRBD1|few|TRBJ1-2|TRBV19
TGTGCCAGTAGTCCAGGGGGCTATGGCTACACCTTC
CASSPGGYGYTF
>TRBD1|-|TRBJ2-1|TRBV2
TGTGCCAGCAGTGAACGAGGACAGGGGGCCGGTGGTGAGCAGTTCTTC
CASSERGQGAGGEQFF
>TRBD1|-|TRBJ1-6|TRBV2
TGTGCCACCCGGAGCCAACAGGGGAATCAGTCACCCCTCCACTTT
CATRSQQGNQSPLHF
>-|-|TRBJ2-7|TRBV7-2
TGTGCCAGCAGCCTGGGGCCGGAGCAGTACTTC
CASSLGPEQYF
>-|-|TRBJ2-7|TRBV7-9
TGTGCCAGCAGCTTCGCCGGGAGTCCCGCCTACGAGCAGTACTTC
CASSFAGSPAYEQYF
>-|-|TRBJ2-5|TRBV18
TGTGCCAGCTCACCAATACAAGTCCAAGAGACCCAGTACTTC
CASSPIQVQETQYF
>-|-|TRBJ2-3|TRBV5-1
TGCGCCAGCAGCTTATTAGCGGAAACAGATACGCAGTATTTT
CASSLLAETDTQYF
>TRBD2|-|TRBJ2-4|TRBV5-8
TGTGCCAGCAGCTTGGTAGCGGGAGCGTACATTCAGTACTTC
CASSLVAGAYIQYF
>-|few|TRBJ1-4|TRBV4-2
TGTGCCAGCAGCCAAGAGAACGGGATCAATAATGAAAAACTGTTTTTT
CASSQENGINNEKLFF
>-|-|TRBJ2-3|TRBV27
TGTGCCAGCAGTTTTGGCGGGGCCAGCACAGATACGCAGTATTTT
CASSFGGASTDTQYF
>TRBD1|once|TRBJ2-7|TRBV19
TGTGCCAGTAGTATGGGACAGAGCTACGAGCAGTACTTC
CASSMGQSYEQYF
>-|-|TRBJ2-7|TRBV6-1
TGTGCCAGCAACGGAGACAGCTACGAGCAGTACTTC
CASNGDSYEQYF
>TRBD1|-|TRBJ1-1|TRBV11-2
TGTGCCAGCAGCTTGGGACAGCTGAACACTGAAGCTTTCTTT
CASSLGQLNTEAFF
>TRBD1|-|TRBJ2-7|TRBV6-1
TGTGCCAGCAGTGAAATTACAGGGGCTCCCTACGAGCAGTACTTC
CASSEITGAPYEQYF
>TRBD2|-|TRBJ2-1|TRBV4-1
TGCGCCAGCAGCGGTCAACTAGCGGTATCCTACAATGAGCAGTTCTTC
CASSGQLAVSYNEQFF
>-|-|TRBJ2-5|TRBV2
TGTGCCAGCAGTGCCCCCTTGGAGACCCAGTACTTC
CASSAPLETQYF
>TRBD2|-|TRBJ2-1|TRBV27
TGTGCCAGCAGTGATAGCGGGGGTACCTACAATGAGCAGTTCTTC
CASSDSGGTYNEQFF
>-|few|TRBJ1-4|TRBV10-3
TGTGCCATCAGTGAGTATAGACAGCCAGCAACTAATGAAAAACTGTTTTTT
CAISEYRQPATNEKLFF
>TRBD2|-|TRBJ2-3|TRBV5-1
TGCGCCAGCAGCCCGAGTCTAGCGGGGCTAGTCACAGATACGCAGTATTTT
CASSPSLAGLVTDTQYF
>TRBD2|-|TRBJ2-7|TRBV6-1
TGTGCCAGCAGTGAATTGGGGCTTACGGGAGGGTACGAGCAGTACTTC
CASSELGLTGGYEQYF
>TRBD2|once|TRBJ2-7|TRBV14
TGTGCCAGCAGCCACCAGACGGGAGGGCTCCAAGGCACAACTCCCTACGAGCAGTACTTC
CASSHQTGGLQGTTPYEQYF
>TRBD2|-|TRBJ2-3|TRBV5-4
TGTGCCAGCAGCTTGACTAGCGGAGGACCAGATACGCAGTATTTT
CASSLTSGGPDTQYF
>-|-|TRBJ2-3|TRBV7-6
TGTGCCAGCAACCAATACAGAGGCACAGATACGCAGTATTTT
CASNQYRGTDTQYF
>TRBD1|-|TRBJ1-2|TRBV7-2
TGTGCCAGCAGCTCCTCGTTGGGAGACAGGGTCGGCTACACCTTC
CASSSSLGDRVGYTF
>-|-|TRBJ1-2|TRBV11-2
TGTGCCAGCAGCTCAGTAGCGGGACTCCCCAGGCGGAACTATGGCTACACCTTC
CASSSVAGLPRRNYGYTF
>-|-|TRBJ1-2|TRBV13
TGTGCCAGCACAGGGGTTAACTATGGCTACACCTTC
CASTGVNYGYTF
>TRBD1|-|TRBJ1-2|TRBV27
TGTGCCAGCAGTTTATCGGTACAGGGGGCTGATGGCTACACCTTC
CASSLSVQGADGYTF
>TRBD2|-|TRBJ2-5|TRBV14
TGTGCCAGCAGCCTAGACGGGACTAGCGGGAGAGAGACCCAGTACTTC
CASSLDGTSGRETQYF
>TRBD2|-|TRBJ2-3|TRBV29-1
TGCAGCGTCCGACTAGCATTCACAGATACGCAGTATTTT
CSVRLAFTDTQYF
>TRBD1|-|TRBJ1-1|TRBV28
TGTGCCAGCAGGGACAGGGGCACTGAAGCTTTCTTT
CASRDRGTEAFF
>TRBD1|-|TRBJ2-7|TRBV7-9
TGTGCCAGCAGCTTAGTGGGACAGGGGTACGAGCAGTACTTC
CASSLVGQGYEQYF
>-|-|TRBJ2-1|TRBV4-1
TGCGCCAGCAGCCACCAAAACCCAGGGCAGCGTAGAGGCAATGAGCAGTTCTTC
CASSHQNPGQRRGNEQFF
>-|-|TRBJ1-4|TRBV30
TGTGCCTGGGAAGGGGATAATGAAAAACTGTTTTTT
CAWEGDNEKLFF
>-|-|TRBJ2-1|TRBV7-9
TGTGCCAGCAGCTTTGAGTTCAATGAGCAGTTCTTC
CASSFEFNEQFF
>-|-|TRBJ1-1|TRBV11-3
TGTGCCAGCAGCTTAAGCGGAACTGAAGCTTTCTTT
CASSLSGTEAFF
>-|-|TRBJ2-4|TRBV27
TGTGCCAGCAGTTTACTAAATCTGGGAGCGGGAGCCAAAAACATTCAGTACTTC
CASSLLNLGAGAKNIQYF
>TRBD1|few|TRBJ1-5|TRBV18
TGTGCCAGCTCACCCTCCCCCCCGACAGGGGGGAATCAGCCCCAGCATTTT
CASSPSPPTGGNQPQHF
>TRBD2|-|TRBJ2-1|TRBV19
TGTGCCAGTAGCTTCATTTTTCTAGCGGGACAAAAAGGCAATGAGCAGTTCTTC
CASSFIFLAGQKGNEQFF
>-|-|TRBJ2-3|TRBV29-1
TGCAGCGTTGACAGGGGGGTGACAGATACGCAGTATTTT
CSVDRGVTDTQYF
>TRBD2|-|TRBJ2-7|TRBV10-1
TGCGCCAGCAGTGACACAACGACTAGCGGGAGCTACGAGCAGTACTTC
CASSDTTTSGSYEQYF
>TRBD1|-|TRBJ1-5|TRBV15
TGTGCCACCAGCCAGGGGGCAGGCAATCAGCCCCAGCATTTT
CATSQGAGNQPQHF
>TRBD2|-|TRBJ2-7|TRBV10-3
TGTGCCTCGTCGGGACTAACTTACGAGCAGTACTTC
CASSGLTYEQYF
>TRBD2|-|TRBJ2-1|TRBV7-2
TGTGCCAGCAGCTTAGCAGGGGTGGGCGGGAGGGTTATGTTGAGTGAGCAGTTCTTC
CASSLAGVGGRVMLSEQFF
>TRBD2|-|TRBJ2-7|TRBV6-1
TGTGCCAGCAGTGAACGACTAGCGGGAGGCTACGAGCAGTACTTC
CASSERLAGGYEQYF
>-|few|TRBJ1-6|TRBV19
TGTGCCAGTACCGCGGATCACGAAAGCTCCTATAATTCACCCCTCCACTTT
CASTADHESSYNSPLHF
>-|-|TRBJ2-7|TRBV19
TGTGCCAGTAGTATAGGCCCGACTGGCGAGCAGTACTTC
CASSIGPTGEQYF
>TRBD2|few|TRBJ2-3|TRBV4-2
TGTGCCAGCAGCCCAGTAGCGGGATCAGCAGATACGCAGTATTTT
CASSPVAGSADTQYF
>TRBD2|-|TRBJ2-2|TRBV7-3
TGTGCCAGCAGTCGACTAGCGGGAGGGTCCGGGGAGCTGTTTTTT
CASSRLAGGSGELFF
>-|-|TRBJ2-7|TRBV7-8
TGTGCCAGCAGGTCCCTGGCAGGGAATAGCGAGCAGTACTTC
CASRSLAGNSEQYF